This TCR beta chain was identified in a study of human T cells and chemical hapten exposure. Time point indicated: pre-sensitization, week 0. Treatment specified: therapeutic diphenylcyclopropenone sensitization with weekly scalp DPC. Total RNA was isolated from unfractionated whole blood. With 4 bases removed from V and 2 bases from J, the gap between germline ends came to 9 bases. Germline CDR1 is ENHRY and CDR2 is SYGVKD. The CDR3 consists of 14 residues. This clonotype was detected only a few times. MiXCR, run by TCRdb on the RACE reads, gives a single entry per CDR3 protein. The table lists 250,000 or so distinct CDR3 sequences, roughly 8.9% of them singletons.

Sample: whole blood, taken in connection with sensitization to the hapten diphenylcyclopropenone (DPC). This chain links TRBV10-3 with TRBJ1-5, with D maybe TRBD1 (5 bases). The TCR originated in a woman between 40 and 50 years old with alopecia areata. Some clones in this sample may be carry-over from other donors' samples. Here the CDR3 reads CAISGDRGNQPQHF. CDR3 bases: TGTGCCATCAGTGGAGACAGAGGCAATCAGCCCCAGCATTTT.